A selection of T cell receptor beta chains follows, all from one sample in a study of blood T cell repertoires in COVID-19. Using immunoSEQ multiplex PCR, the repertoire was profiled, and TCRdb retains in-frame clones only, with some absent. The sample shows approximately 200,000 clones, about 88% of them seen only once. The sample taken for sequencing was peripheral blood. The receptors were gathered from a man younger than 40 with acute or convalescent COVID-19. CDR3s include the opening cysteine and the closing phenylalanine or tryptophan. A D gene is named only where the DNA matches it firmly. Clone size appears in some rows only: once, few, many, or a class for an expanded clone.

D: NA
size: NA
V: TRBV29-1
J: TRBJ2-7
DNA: TGCAGCGTTGAAGGGGTAGCCGGTGAGCAGTACTTC
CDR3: CSVEGVAGEQYF

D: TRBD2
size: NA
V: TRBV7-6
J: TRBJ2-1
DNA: TGTGCCAGCAGCTTAGAGGCTGTCTGGACTAGCGGGATCAATGAGCAGTTCTTC
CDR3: CASSLEAVWTSGINEQFF

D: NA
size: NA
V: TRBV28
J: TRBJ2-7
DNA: TGTGCCAGCAGTCTGGGGCCGGTCAAAAACTTC
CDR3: CASSLGPVKNF

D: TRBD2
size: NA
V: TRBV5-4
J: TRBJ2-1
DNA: TGTGCCAGCAGCTTCGCACGCGGGGGCTACAATGAGCAGTTCTTC
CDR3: CASSFARGGYNEQFF

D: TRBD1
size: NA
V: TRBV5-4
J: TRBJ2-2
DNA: TGTGCCAGCAGGCGGACAGGGGTTGTTGCCGGGGAGCTGTTTTTT
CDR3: CASRRTGVVAGELFF

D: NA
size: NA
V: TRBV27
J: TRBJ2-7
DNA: TGTGCCAGCAGTTTAATACCACCACAGGGCAAAAGCTCCTACGAGCAGTACTTC
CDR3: CASSLIPPQGKSSYEQYF

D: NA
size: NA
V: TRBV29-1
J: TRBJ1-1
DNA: TGCGTAGGAGGGGACACTGAAGCTTTCTTT
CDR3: CVGGDTEAFF

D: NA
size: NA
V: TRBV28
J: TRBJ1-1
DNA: TGTGCCAGCAGTTTCGGCGAGGGTTACACTGAAGCTTTCTTT
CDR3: CASSFGEGYTEAFF

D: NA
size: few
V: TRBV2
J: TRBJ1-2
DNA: TGTGCCAGCAGTCTCAGGGCTAACTATGGCTACACCTTC
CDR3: CASSLRANYGYTF

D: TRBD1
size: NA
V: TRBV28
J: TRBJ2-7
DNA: TGTGCCAGCAGTGTACCCGGGACAGGCCTCGTTTCCTACGAGCAGTACTTC
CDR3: CASSVPGTGLVSYEQYF

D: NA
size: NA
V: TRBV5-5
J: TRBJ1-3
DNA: TGTGCCAGCAGCTTGGATGCGGGAGAGCGTTCCTCTGGAAACACCATATATTTT
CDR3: CASSLDAGERSSGNTIYF

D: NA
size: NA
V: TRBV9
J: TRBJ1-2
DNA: TGTGCCAGCAGCATTGACAGCAACTATGGCTACACCTTC
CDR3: CASSIDSNYGYTF